This TCR beta chain appears in the sequencing data of a study of vaccination effects on CD4 cells after COVID-19. On this clone itself: Its cognate antigen is unknown.

There are 17 residues in the CDR3. Germline values: CDR1 MNHNS, CDR2 SASEGT. Trimming left V 4 bases short and J 0 bases short, with 16 bases between. TCRdb's table, derived via immunoSEQ multiplex PCR, lists solely in-frame clones and lacks some. The sample lists over 7,500 clones, approximately 75% seen once, with 10% to 15% in the top ten. Viral peptide pools were used in the ViraFEST assay to expand antigen-specific CD4+ T cells, and sequencing came afterward. Isolating CD4+ T cells followed less than 11 days of culture. Every well got a few million PBMC, which were grown with about 9.2 IU/ml IL-2 and 9 to 10 ug/ml peptides.

This chain links TRBV6-1 with TRBJ1-3; the D is unclear. The receptor was derived from a human donor who received a COVID-19 vaccine. The sample consisted of CD4+ T cells from PBMCs cultured with HCoV-229E spike peptides, taken before COVID-19 vaccination. CDR3 nucleotide sequence: TGTGCCAGCAGTGCTCGAGGAACGGCCGACTCTGGAAACACCATATATTTT. Amino acid sequence: CASSARGTADSGNTIYF.